Sequencing of this TCR beta chain was carried out in a study of technical replicates of blood from several donors. The table came from immunoSEQ multiplex PCR; TCRdb's copy has only in-frame clones and leaves some out. This sample has approximately 70,000 clones, with about 89% found just once. The CDR3 consists of 18 residues. The germline V gene has CDR1 SGHKS and CDR2 YYEKEE (reference sequence). V shed 2 bases and J shed 0 bases, with 17 bases lying between them. The receptor was derived from a human donor in good health. Some clones in this sample may be carry-over from other donors' samples. Sequenced: PBMCs. The chain links TRBV5-5 to TRBJ1-4, with a tentative D call TRBD1 (6 bases). CDR3 in DNA: TGTGCCAGCAGCTTCGGACAGCTCGTTGGCTCAACTAATGAAAAACTGTTTTTT. Its translation: CASSFGQLVGSTNEKLFF.